This T cell receptor beta chain appears in the sequencing data of a study of T cell responses to AZD1222 COVID-19 vaccine. The assay was immunoSEQ multiplex PCR, and TCRdb's table has in-frame clones only and misses some. The sample comprises 150,000 or so clones, roughly 91% of which are singletons, and around 1.4% rests with the top ten. V dropped 7 bases and J dropped 1 base, with 8 bases sitting between them. The CDR3 consists of 13 residues. The germline CDR1 and CDR2 sequences are LNHDA and SQIVND (reference sequence). The genes are TRBV19 and TRBJ1-5; the D is unclear. This specimen consisted of peripheral blood, obtained on day 0 of AZD1222 vaccination. This TCR came from an adult in good health. CDR3 in amino acids: CASNQPSNQPQHF. CDR3 DNA: TGTGCCAGTAATCAGCCGAGCAATCAGCCCCAGCATTTT.